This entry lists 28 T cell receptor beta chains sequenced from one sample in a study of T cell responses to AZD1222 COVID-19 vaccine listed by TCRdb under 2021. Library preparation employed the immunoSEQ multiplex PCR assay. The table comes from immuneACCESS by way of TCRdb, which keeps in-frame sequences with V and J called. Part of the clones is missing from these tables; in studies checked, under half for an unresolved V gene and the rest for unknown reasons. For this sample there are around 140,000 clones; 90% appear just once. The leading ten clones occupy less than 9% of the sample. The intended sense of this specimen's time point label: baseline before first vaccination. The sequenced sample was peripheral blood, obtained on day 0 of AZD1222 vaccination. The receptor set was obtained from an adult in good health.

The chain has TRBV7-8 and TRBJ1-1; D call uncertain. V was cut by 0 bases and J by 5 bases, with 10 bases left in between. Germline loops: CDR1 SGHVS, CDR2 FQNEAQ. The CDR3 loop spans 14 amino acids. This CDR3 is CASSLAFLGTEAFF. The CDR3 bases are TGTGCCAGCAGCTTAGCTTTTTTGGGGACTGAAGCTTTCTTT.

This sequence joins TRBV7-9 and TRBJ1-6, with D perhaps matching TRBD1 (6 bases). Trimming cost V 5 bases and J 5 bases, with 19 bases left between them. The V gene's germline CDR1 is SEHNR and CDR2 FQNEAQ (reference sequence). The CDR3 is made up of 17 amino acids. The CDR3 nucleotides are TGTGCCAGCAGCCCAACAACAGGGTCCGGTAATAATTCACCCCTCCACTTT. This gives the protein CASSPTTGSGNNSPLHF.

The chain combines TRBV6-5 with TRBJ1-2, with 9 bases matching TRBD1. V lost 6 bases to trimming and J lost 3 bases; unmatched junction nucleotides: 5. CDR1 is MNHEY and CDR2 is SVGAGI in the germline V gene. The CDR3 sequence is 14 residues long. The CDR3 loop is CASSPGQGYYGYTF. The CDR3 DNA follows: TGTGCCAGCAGCCCGGGACAGGGTTACTATGGCTACACCTTC.

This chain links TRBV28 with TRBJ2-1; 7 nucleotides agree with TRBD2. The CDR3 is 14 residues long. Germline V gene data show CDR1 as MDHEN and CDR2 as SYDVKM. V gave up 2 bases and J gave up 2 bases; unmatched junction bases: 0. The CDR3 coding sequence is TGTGCCAGCAGTTTACGGGGGGCCTACAATGAGCAGTTCTTC. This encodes CASSLRGAYNEQFF.

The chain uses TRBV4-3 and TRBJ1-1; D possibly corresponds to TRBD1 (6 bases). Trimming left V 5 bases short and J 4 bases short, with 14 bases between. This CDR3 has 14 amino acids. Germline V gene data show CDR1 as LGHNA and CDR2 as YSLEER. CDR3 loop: CASSADLGGTEAFF. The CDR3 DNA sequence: TGCGCCAGCAGCGCAGACTTAGGGGGCACTGAAGCTTTCTTT.

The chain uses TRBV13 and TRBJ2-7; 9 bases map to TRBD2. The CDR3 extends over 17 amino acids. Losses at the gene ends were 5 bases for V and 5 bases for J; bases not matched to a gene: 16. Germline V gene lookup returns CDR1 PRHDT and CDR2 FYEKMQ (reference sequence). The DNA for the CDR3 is TGTGCCAGCAGCCCGGCGGGGGGGCCGGCGGCTGACGACGAGCAGTACTTC. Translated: CASSPAGGPAADDEQYF.

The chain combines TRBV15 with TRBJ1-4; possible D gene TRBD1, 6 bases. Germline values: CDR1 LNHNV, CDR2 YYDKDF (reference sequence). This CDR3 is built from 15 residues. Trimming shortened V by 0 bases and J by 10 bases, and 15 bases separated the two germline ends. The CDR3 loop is CATSRDLGALRKLFF. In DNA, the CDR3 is TGTGCCACCAGCAGAGATCTGGGGGCGCTTAGAAAACTGTTTTTT.

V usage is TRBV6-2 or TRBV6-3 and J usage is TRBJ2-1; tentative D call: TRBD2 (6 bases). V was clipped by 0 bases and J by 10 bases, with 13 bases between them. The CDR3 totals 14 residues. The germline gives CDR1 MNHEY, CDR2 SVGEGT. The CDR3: CASSYSRLGGEQFF. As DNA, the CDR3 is TGTGCCAGCAGTTACTCGAGGCTGGGAGGAGAGCAGTTCTTC.

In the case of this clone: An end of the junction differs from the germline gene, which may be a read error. CDR3 coding DNA: TGTGCCAGCAGTCCCCGTTCGGGGGGATTGGGCTTC. Translation gives CASSPRSGGLGF. The gene calls are TRBV27 and TRBJ2-7; 7 bases align to TRBD2. The CDR3 is 12 residues long. CDR1 is MNHEY, CDR2 SMNVEV, per germline (reference sequence).

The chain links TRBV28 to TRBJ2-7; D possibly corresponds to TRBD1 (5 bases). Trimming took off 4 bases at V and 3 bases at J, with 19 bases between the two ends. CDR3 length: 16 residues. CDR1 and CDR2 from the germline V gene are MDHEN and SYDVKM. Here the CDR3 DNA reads TGTGCCAGCAGTTCCAATCAGGGTGCCCCTTTCTACGAGCAGTACTTC. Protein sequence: CASSSNQGAPFYEQYF.

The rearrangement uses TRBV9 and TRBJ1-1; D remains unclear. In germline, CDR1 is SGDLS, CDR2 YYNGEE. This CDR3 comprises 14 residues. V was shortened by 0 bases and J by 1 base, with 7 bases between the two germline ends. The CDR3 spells CASSVAGANTEAFF. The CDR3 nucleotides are TGTGCCAGCAGCGTAGCTGGCGCGAACACTGAAGCTTTCTTT. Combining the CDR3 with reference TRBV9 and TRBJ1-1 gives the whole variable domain DSGVTQTPKHLITATGQRVTLRCSPRSGDLSVYWYQQSLDQGLQFLIQYYNGEERAKGNILERFSAQQFPDLHSELNLSSLELGDSALYFCASSVAGANTEAFFGQGTRLTVV.

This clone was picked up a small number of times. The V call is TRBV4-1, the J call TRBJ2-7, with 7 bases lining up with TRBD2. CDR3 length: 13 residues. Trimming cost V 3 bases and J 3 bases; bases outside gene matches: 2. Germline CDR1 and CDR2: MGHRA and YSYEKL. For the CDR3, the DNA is TGCGCCAGCAGCCATGGGGGGGGCTACGAGCAGTACTTC. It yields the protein CASSHGGGYEQYF.

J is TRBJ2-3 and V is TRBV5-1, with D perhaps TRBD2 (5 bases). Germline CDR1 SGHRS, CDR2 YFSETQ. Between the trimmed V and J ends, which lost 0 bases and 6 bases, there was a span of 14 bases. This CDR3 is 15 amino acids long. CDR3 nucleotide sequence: TGCGCCAGCAGCTTGGGGTCCGCGGGCCGGGATACGCAGTATTTT. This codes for CASSLGSAGRDTQYF.

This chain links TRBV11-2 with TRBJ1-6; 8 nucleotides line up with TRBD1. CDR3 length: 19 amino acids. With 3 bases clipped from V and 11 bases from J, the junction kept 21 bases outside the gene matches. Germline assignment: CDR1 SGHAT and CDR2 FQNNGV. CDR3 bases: TGTGCCAGCAGCTTGACCGGGACAGGCCATCCCAAATGGGCTGCACCCCTCCACTTT. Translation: CASSLTGTGHPKWAAPLHF.

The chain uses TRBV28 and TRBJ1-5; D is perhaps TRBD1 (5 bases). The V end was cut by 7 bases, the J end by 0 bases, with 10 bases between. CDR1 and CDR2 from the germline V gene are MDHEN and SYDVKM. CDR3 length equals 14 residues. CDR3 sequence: CASTPGHSNQPQHF. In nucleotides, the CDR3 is TGTGCCAGCACCCCGGGGCATAGCAATCAGCCCCAGCATTTT.

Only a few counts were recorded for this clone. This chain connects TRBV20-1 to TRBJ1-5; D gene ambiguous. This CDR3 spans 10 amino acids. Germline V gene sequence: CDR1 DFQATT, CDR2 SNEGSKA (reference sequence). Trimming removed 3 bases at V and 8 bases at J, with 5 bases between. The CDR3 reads CSASAEPQHF. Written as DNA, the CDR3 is TGCAGTGCTAGCGCGGAGCCCCAGCATTTT.

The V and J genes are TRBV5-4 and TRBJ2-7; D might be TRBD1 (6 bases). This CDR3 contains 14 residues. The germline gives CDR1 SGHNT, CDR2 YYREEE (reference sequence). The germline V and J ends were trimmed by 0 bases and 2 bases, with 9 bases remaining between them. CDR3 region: CASSLGTAAYEQYF. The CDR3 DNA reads TGTGCCAGCAGCTTGGGGACAGCAGCCTACGAGCAGTACTTC.

Here the CDR3 DNA reads TGTGCCAGCAGCTACGCCTTGAGAGGACACCGGACTGAAGCTTTCTTT. Its translation: CASSYALRGHRTEAFF. The rearrangement uses TRBV6-5 and TRBJ1-1; perhaps TRBD1 as D (5 bases). CDR1 and CDR2 (germline): MNHEY, SVGAGI. CDR3 length: 16 residues. The V gene lost 6 bases and the J gene lost 5 bases, with 22 bases spanning the gap.

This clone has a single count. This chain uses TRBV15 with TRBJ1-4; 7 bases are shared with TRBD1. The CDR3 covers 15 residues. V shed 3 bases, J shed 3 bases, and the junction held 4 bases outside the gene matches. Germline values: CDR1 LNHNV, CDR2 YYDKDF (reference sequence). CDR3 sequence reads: CATSRRDRSNEKLFF. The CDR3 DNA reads TGTGCCACCAGCAGGCGGGACAGATCTAATGAAAAACTGTTTTTT.

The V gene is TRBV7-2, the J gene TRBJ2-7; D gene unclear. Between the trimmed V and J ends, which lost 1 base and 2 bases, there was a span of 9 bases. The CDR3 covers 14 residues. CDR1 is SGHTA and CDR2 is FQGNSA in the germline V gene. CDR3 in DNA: TGTGCCAGCAGCTTAGTAGACGCAGCCTACGAGCAGTACTTC. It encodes CASSLVDAAYEQYF. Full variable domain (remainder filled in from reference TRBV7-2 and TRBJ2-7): GAGVSQSPSNKVTEKGKDVELRCDPISGHTALYWYRQSLGQGLEFLIYFQGNSAPDKSGLPSDRFSAERTGGSVSTLTIQRTQQEDSAVYLCASSLVDAAYEQYFGPGTRLTVT.

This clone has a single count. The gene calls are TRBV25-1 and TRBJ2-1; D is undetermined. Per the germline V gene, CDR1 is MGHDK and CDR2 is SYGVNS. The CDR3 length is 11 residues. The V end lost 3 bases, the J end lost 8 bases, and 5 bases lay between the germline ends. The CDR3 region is CASSEFDEQFF. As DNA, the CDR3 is TGTGCCAGCAGTGAGTTCGATGAGCAGTTCTTC.

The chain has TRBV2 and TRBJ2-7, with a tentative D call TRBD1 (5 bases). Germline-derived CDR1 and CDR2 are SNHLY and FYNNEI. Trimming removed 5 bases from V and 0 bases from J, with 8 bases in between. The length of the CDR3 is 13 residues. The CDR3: CASSSDSSYEQYF. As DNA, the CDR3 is TGTGCCAGCAGTTCCGACAGCTCCTACGAGCAGTACTTC.

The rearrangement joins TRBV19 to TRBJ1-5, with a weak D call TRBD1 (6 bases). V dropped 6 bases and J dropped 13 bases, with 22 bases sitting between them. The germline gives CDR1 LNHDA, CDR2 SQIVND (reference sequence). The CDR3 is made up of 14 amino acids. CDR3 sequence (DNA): TGTGCCAGTAGCGTCATTGGGGTTGGGGGGGCTCAGCATTTT. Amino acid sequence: CASSVIGVGGAQHF. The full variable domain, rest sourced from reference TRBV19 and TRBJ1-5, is DGGITQSPKYLFRKEGQNVTLSCEQNLNHDAMYWYRQDPGQGLRLIYYSQIVNDFQKGDIAEGYSVSREKKESFPLTVTSAQKNPTAFYLCASSVIGVGGAQHFGDGTRLSIL.

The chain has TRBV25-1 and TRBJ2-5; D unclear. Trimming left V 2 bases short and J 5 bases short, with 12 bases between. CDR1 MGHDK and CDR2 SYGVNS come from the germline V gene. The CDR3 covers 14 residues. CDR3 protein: CASSEHRVGETQYF. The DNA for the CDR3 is TGTGCCAGCAGTGAACATAGGGTGGGGGAGACCCAGTACTTC.

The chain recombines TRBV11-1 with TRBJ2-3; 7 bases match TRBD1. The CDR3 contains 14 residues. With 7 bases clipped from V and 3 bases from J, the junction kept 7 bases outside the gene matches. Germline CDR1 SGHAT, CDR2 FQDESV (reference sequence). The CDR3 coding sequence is TGTGCCAGCAATTGGGACAGAGTTACAGATACGCAGTATTTT. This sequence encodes CASNWDRVTDTQYF.

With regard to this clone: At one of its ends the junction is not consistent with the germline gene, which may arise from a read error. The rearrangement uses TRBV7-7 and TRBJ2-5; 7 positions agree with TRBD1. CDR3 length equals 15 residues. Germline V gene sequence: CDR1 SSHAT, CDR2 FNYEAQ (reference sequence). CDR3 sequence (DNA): TGTGCTAGCAGCTTAGGGGGACAGACTAAAGAGACCCAGTACTTC. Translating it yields CASSLGGQTKETQYF.

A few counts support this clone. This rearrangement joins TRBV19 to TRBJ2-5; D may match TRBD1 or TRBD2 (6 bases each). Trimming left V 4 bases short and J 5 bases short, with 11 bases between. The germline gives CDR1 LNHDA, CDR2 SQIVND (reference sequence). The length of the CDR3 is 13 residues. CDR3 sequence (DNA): TGTGCCAGTAGTACGACTAGGGGGGAGACCCAGTACTTC. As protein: CASSTTRGETQYF.

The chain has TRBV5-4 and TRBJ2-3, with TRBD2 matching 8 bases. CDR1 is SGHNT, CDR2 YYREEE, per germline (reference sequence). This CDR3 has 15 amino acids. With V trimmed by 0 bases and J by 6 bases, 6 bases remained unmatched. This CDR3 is CASSLGQSSGDTQYF. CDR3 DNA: TGTGCCAGCAGCTTGGGGCAGTCTAGCGGGGATACGCAGTATTTT.